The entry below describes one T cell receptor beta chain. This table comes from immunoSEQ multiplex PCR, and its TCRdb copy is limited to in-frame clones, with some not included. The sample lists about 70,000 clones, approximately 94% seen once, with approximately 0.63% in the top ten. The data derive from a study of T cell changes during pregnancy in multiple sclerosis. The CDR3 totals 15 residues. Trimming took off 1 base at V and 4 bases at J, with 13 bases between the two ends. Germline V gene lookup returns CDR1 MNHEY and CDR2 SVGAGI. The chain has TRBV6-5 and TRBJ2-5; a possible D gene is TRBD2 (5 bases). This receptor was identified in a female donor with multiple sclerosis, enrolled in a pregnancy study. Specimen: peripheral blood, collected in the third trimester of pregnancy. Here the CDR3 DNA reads TGTGCCAGCAGTTACTTTCCCGGGGTTCGAGAGACCCAGTACTTC. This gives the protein CASSYFPGVRETQYF.